Sequencing of this T cell receptor beta chain was carried out in a study of cytomegalovirus exposure and HLA in healthy donors. PCR amplification relied on 60 Vbeta primers (plus 13 Jbeta primers). Data came from immunoSEQ multiplex PCR; TCRdb stores just in-frame clones and leaves some out. This sample carries roughly 190,000 clones, about 86% of them seen once, and the ten largest clones take 1.5% to 2%. Per the germline V gene, CDR1 is MNHEY and CDR2 is SMNVEV (reference sequence). Losses at the gene ends were 3 bases for V and 10 bases for J; bases not matched to a gene: 5. This CDR3 has 13 amino acids. Study-level findings and limits: Versus the approximately 700-donor mean, an Asian-associated ancestry cluster reportedly showed fewer N-insertions in a later analysis.

As regards this clone: Antigen unknown.

The chain links TRBV27 to TRBJ1-1, with 10 bases identical to TRBD1. The sequenced sample consisted of PBMCs. This sequence originates from a man aged 40-50 years in good health and CMV-seropositive. CDR3 nucleotide sequence: TGTGCCAGCAGTTTCCGACAGGGGGCGGTAGCTTTCTTT. The encoded protein is CASSFRQGAVAFF.